These 5 T cell receptor beta chains originate from one sample sequenced in a study of early T cells in non-severe SARS-CoV-2 infection (dated by TCRdb to about 2021). Libraries were made using 5' RACE. The listed sequencing device is NextSeq 500. TCRdb redid the processing of the public reads, applying fastp at Q25 and MiXCR, and retained in-frame beta chains. CDR3 protein duplicates are merged, each entry listing the most common genes and DNA. A total of around 98,000 distinct CDR3 sequences appear in this sample, around 10% of them only once. The ten largest clones add up to about 5% of the sample. Sequenced input: whole blood. The receptor source for this set is an adult who was a healthcare worker with PCR-confirmed SARS-CoV-2 infection or an uninfected control (not recorded which).

J is TRBJ2-3 and V is TRBV5-1; 10 bases are shared with TRBD2. V gave up 4 bases and J gave up 2 bases; unmatched junction bases: 7. Germline lookup yields CDR1 SGHRS and CDR2 YFSETQ. This CDR3 contains 16 residues. The DNA of the CDR3 is TGCGCCAGCAGCCGGACTAGCGGCTCTTACACAGATACGCAGTATTTT. Protein product: CASSRTSGSYTDTQYF.

This clonotype occurred a few times. This chain uses TRBV2 with TRBJ2-7; tentatively, D is TRBD1 (5 bases). Germline V gene lookup returns CDR1 SNHLY and CDR2 FYNNEI. The CDR3 contains 14 residues. Trimming removed 3 bases at V and 9 bases at J, with 18 bases between. CDR3 nucleotides: TGTGCCAGCAGTGATGACAGAGATTATAGGGGGCAGTACTTC. Protein sequence: CASSDDRDYRGQYF.

This clonotype has a count of ten or more. The chain recombines TRBV27 with TRBJ2-1; TRBD2 is a possible D gene (6 bases). This CDR3 comprises 16 residues. The V gene lost 8 bases and the J gene lost 0 bases, with 17 bases spanning the gap. Germline-derived CDR1 and CDR2 are MNHEY and SMNVEV (reference sequence). The CDR3, as DNA: TGTGCCAGCTGCCACCTCCGGGAGTACTCCTACAATGAGCAGTTCTTC. Encoded protein: CASCHLREYSYNEQFF.

The J gene is TRBJ1-1, the V gene TRBV5-1, with 10 bases that match TRBD1. The V gene end was trimmed by 6 bases and the J gene end by 4 bases; junction bases not matched to a gene: 6. CDR3 length equals 14 residues. Germline V gene sequence: CDR1 SGHRS, CDR2 YFSETQ. The CDR3 reads CASTLRQGATEAFF. The CDR3 nucleotides are TGCGCCAGCACCCTTAGACAGGGGGCCACTGAAGCTTTCTTT.

The table lists this clonotype with many counts. V usage is TRBV28 and J usage is TRBJ2-1, with a tentative D call TRBD2 (6 bases). The CDR3 has 13 amino acids. Deletions cut 9 bases from V and 2 bases from J, with 11 bases between. Germline assignment: CDR1 MDHEN and CDR2 SYDVKM. This CDR3 is CASHSGPYNEQFF. In DNA, the CDR3 is TGTGCCAGTCATAGCGGCCCCTACAATGAGCAGTTCTTC.